This TCR beta chain stems from a study of regulatory T cells in long-lasting Graves disease. Overall study findings and caveats: The study found persistent patients shared more public clonotypes (around 2,500) than new patients (about 890).

Library construction for TCR beta used iRepertoire HTBI primers and Arm-PCR of CDR3 regions. TCRdb processed the multiplex PCR reads anew with MiXCR; each CDR3 protein has one entry. The repertoire holds roughly 420,000 distinct CDR3 sequences, with roughly 15% as singletons. This clonotype was observed a handful of times. The antigen is not known. Regarding time point: newly diagnosed GD, antithyroid drugs for less than 3 months. PBMC-derived RNA was used for the TCR library. Peripheral blood, 8.5 to 9.5 milliliters per patient, was collected in EDTA tubes. This CDR3 has 13 residues. Germline V gene sequence: CDR1 DFQATT, CDR2 SNEGSKA (reference sequence). V lost 1 base and J 4 bases, leaving 7 bases between the germline ends. The sample also formed part of further work on T cells in Graves' hyperthyroidism and ophthalmopathy. That report adds: Graves' hyperthyroidism showing no ophthalmopathy progression within 18 months was considered stable. The model identified upcoming ophthalmopathy a median 6.5 months ahead of onset.

This clonotype was obtained from a woman between 18 and 30 years old with Graves disease. Sequencing was performed on peripheral blood mononuclear cells (PBMCs), taken at new diagnosis, from a patient treated with antithyroid drugs. The rearrangement links TRBV20-1 to TRBJ2-2, with no clear D. The DNA for the CDR3 is TGCAGTGCTAGAGTTGGCGGCACCGGGGAGCTGTTTTTT. This translates into CSARVGGTGELFF.